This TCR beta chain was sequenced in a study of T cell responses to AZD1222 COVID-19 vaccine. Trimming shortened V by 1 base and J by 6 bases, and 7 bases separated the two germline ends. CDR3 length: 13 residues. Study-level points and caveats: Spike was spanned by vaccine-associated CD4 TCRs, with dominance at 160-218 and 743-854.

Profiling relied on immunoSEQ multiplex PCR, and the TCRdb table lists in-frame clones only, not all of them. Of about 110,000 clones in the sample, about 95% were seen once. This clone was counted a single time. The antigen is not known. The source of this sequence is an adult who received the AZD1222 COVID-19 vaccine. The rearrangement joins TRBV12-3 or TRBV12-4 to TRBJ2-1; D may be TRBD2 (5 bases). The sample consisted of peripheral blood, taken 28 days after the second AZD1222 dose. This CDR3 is CASSLGGLNEQFF. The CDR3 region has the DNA TGTGCCAGCAGTTTAGGCGGGCTCAATGAGCAGTTCTTC.